The source of this T cell receptor beta chain is a study of blood T cell dynamics during melanoma immunotherapy. Overall study results and limits: At W3, later disease-control patients showed bifurcated PBMC repertoire changes, unlike progressors.

Assay used: immunoSEQ multiplex PCR; TCRdb lists only in-frame clones, some missing. Found here are roughly 4,700 clones, roughly 79% of them singletons; the top ten hold approximately 50%. This CDR3 has 16 residues. Germline V lookup: CDR1 SGHVS, CDR2 FQNEAQ. Trimming took 5 bases from V and 0 from J; bases not matched to a gene: 5. Time point of the sample: week 3, after first cycle of checkpoint inhibitor. Apart from a couple of fast progressors, RECIST 1.1 response was judged 12 weeks post-infusion. Prior systemic cancer therapy, immunosuppressant use and other active malignancies excluded patients. A note on this clone: Its antigen remains unidentified.

This receptor was taken from a human donor with melanoma. This rearrangement joins TRBV7-8 to TRBJ2-4; 9 bases match TRBD2. The sample here was blood, taken from a patient treated with checkpoint blockade. CDR3 in DNA: TGTGCCAGCAGCCCCCAGCGGGGGGAAGCCAAAAACATTCAGTACTTC. Its protein is CASSPQRGEAKNIQYF.